The T cell receptor (beta chain) under discussion was sequenced for a study of immune cell composition in non-small cell lung cancer. V lost 0 bases, J lost 6 bases, and 7 bases stayed unmatched. The CDR3 runs 15 residues. Germline V gene data show CDR1 as MNHEY and CDR2 as SVGAGI. Study-level results: It was not proven that tumour-reactive clones equal dominant tumour-associated clones.

This clone showed up just a few times. The antigen remains undetermined. Generated by immunoSEQ multiplex PCR, the TCRdb table keeps only in-frame clones and is missing some. The repertoire holds about 14,000 clones, with approximately 84% as singletons. Genomic DNA came from frozen unsorted single-cell suspensions. The source is a human donor with non-small cell lung cancer. The gene calls are TRBV6-5 and TRBJ2-7, with 8 bases that match TRBD2. The specimen was lung tumor tissue. The CDR3 DNA reads as TGTGCCAGCAGTTACTCGAGTCGGGAGGGCGCCGAGCAGTACTTC. Encoded protein: CASSYSSREGAEQYF.